The 21 T cell receptor beta chains listed next were all sequenced from one sample in a study of T cell responses to AZD1222 COVID-19 vaccine. TCRdb's copy holds only in-frame clones and misses some; the assay was immunoSEQ multiplex PCR. The table has about 110,000 clones, around 84% seen once. The sequenced sample was peripheral blood, obtained on day 0 of AZD1222 vaccination. These receptors all come from an adult in good health.

In its sample, this clone was seen once. V usage is TRBV5-4 and J usage is TRBJ2-5; D perhaps matches TRBD2 (6 bases). Trimming cost V 0 bases and J 5 bases, with 14 bases left between them. This CDR3 comprises 15 residues. CDR1 is SGHNT and CDR2 is YYREEE in the germline V gene (reference sequence). In DNA, the CDR3 is TGTGCCAGCAGCTTGGCGGGGGATCGGTGGGAGACCCAGTACTTC. Translation: CASSLAGDRWETQYF.

The CDR3 region has the DNA TGTGCCAGCAGTTTATACGGGACAGGGGTCCAGAACACTGAAGCTTTCTTT. Its protein is CASSLYGTGVQNTEAFF. The chain links TRBV28 to TRBJ1-1, with 10 nucleotides matching TRBD1. The CDR3 length is 17 residues. Per germline, CDR1 MDHEN and CDR2 SYDVKM. The V gene end was trimmed by 1 base and the J gene end by 1 base; junction bases not matched to a gene: 6.

In this sample, this clone turned up once. The chain couples TRBV10-2 to TRBJ1-6, with 7 positions matching TRBD1. CDR3 length: 15 amino acids. V shed 3 bases, J shed 2 bases, and the junction held 1 base outside the gene matches. Germline CDR1 reads WSHSY; CDR2 reads SAAADI. The CDR3 coding sequence is TGCGCCAGCAGTGATCAGGGGGCCTATAATTCACCCCTCCACTTT. Translated, it gives CASSDQGAYNSPLHF.

This clone was recorded once. The CDR3 DNA reads as TGTGCCTGGAGTGCTCTGGGTGCCGGGGACGAGCAGTACTTC. This sequence encodes CAWSALGAGDEQYF. The V and J genes are TRBV30 and TRBJ2-7; the D gene is possibly TRBD2 (5 bases). Trimming pared 1 base from V and 5 bases from J, leaving 15 bases between. CDR1 and CDR2 (germline): GTSNPN, SVGIG (reference sequence). There are 14 residues in the CDR3. The full variable domain, completed using reference TRBV30 and TRBJ2-7, is SQTIHQWPATLVQPVGSPLSLECTVEGTSNPNLYWYRQAAGRGLQLLFYSVGIGQISSEVPQNLSASRPQDRQFILSSKKLLLSDSGFYLCAWSALGAGDEQYFGPGTRLTVT.

This chain connects TRBV18 to TRBJ1-5; 9 bases align to TRBD1. The V gene's germline CDR1 is KGHSH and CDR2 LQKENI. This CDR3 contains 14 residues. V trimming: 2 bases; J trimming: 6 bases; junction bases outside the gene matches: 2. Here the CDR3 DNA reads TGTGCCAGCTCACCAACAGGGGGCGGTCAGCCCCAGCATTTT. Amino acid sequence: CASSPTGGGQPQHF.

The chain employs TRBV11-3 and TRBJ2-3, with TRBD2 matching 11 bases. The CDR3 runs 15 residues. The ends lost 3 bases at V and 4 bases at J; junction bases unmatched: 3. The germline CDR1 and CDR2 sequences are SGHNT and YENEEA. CDR3 bases: TGTGCCAGCAGCTTTAGCGGGGGGGCATCAGATACGCAGTATTTT. Amino acids: CASSFSGGASDTQYF.

The rearrangement links TRBV6-5 to TRBJ2-3, with D perhaps matching TRBD2 (7 bases). The CDR3 has 15 residues. V was shortened by 6 bases and J by 2 bases, with 15 bases between the two germline ends. CDR1 and CDR2 from the germline V gene are MNHEY and SVGAGI. CDR3 DNA: TGTGCCAGCAGCGTCTGGGGGGGCGACACAGATACGCAGTATTTT. It translates to CASSVWGGDTDTQYF.

This sequence joins TRBV27 and TRBJ2-4, with D uncertain. The V end was cut by 4 bases, the J end by 5 bases, with 15 bases between. Germline V CDR1 and CDR2: MNHEY, SMNVEV (reference sequence). The CDR3 has 15 amino acids. The CDR3 here is CASSSWGATENIQYF. CDR3 DNA: TGTGCCAGCAGTTCCTGGGGTGCGACTGAAAACATTCAGTACTTC.

The sample holds a few counts of this clone. The chain carries TRBV7-2 and TRBJ2-7, with D uncertain. Germline V gene lookup returns CDR1 SGHTA and CDR2 FQGNSA. V shed 5 bases and J shed 3 bases, with 14 bases lying between them. CDR3 length: 14 residues. The CDR3 DNA follows: TGTGCCAGCAGCACGTCCGGAGCAGTCTACGAGCAGTACTTC. It yields the protein CASSTSGAVYEQYF.

This clone was counted once. CDR3 region: CASSEAVLGNQPQHF. CDR3 nucleotide sequence: TGTGCCAGCAGTGAAGCGGTTCTTGGGAATCAGCCCCAGCATTTT. The gene calls are TRBV6-1 and TRBJ1-5; the D is unclear. The CDR3 is made up of 15 amino acids. In germline, CDR1 is MNHNS, CDR2 SASEGT. The V gene lost 0 bases and the J gene lost 4 bases, with 10 bases spanning the gap.

The chain has TRBV6-5 and TRBJ1-1, with unresolved D. CDR3 length: 15 residues. Deletions cut 0 bases from V and 0 bases from J, with 8 bases between. Germline CDR1 and CDR2: MNHEY and SVGAGI. CDR3 protein: CASSYSDNLNTEAFF. DNA for the CDR3: TGTGCCAGCAGTTACTCTGACAATTTGAACACTGAAGCTTTCTTT.

The chain combines TRBV7-8 with TRBJ1-5, with D tentatively TRBD1 (5 bases). The length of the CDR3 is 15 residues. CDR1 is SGHVS, CDR2 FQNEAQ, per germline. V lost 1 base to trimming and J lost 14 bases, with 21 bases between them. The CDR3 spells CASSLGGHREGEEHF. CDR3 DNA: TGTGCCAGCAGCTTAGGTGGACACCGGGAGGGTGAGGAGCATTTT.

The chain uses TRBV3-1 (or the pseudogene TRBV3-2) and TRBJ2-1; D is ambiguous. The CDR3 has 15 amino acids. The V end was cut by 0 bases, the J end by 0 bases, with 6 bases between. CDR1 is LGHDT, CDR2 YNNKEL, per germline (reference sequence). The CDR3: CASSQDLSSYNEQFF. CDR3 nucleotide sequence: TGTGCCAGCAGCCAAGATCTGAGCTCCTACAATGAGCAGTTCTTC.

The rearrangement joins TRBV6-4 to TRBJ1-5, with 7 bases identical to TRBD1. V lost 4 bases and J lost 6; bases outside the gene matches: 6. CDR1 is MRHNA, CDR2 SNTAGT, per germline. This CDR3 comprises 14 residues. This CDR3 is CASSGTGAGQPQHF. The CDR3 coding sequence is TGTGCCAGCAGTGGAACAGGGGCTGGTCAGCCCCAGCATTTT.

In its sample, this clone was seen a few times. The chain recombines TRBV5-1 with TRBJ1-1; D is perhaps TRBD1 (5 bases). Trimming left V 5 bases short and J 1 base short, with 6 bases between. The CDR3 totals 12 residues. Per the germline V gene, CDR1 is SGHRS and CDR2 is YFSETQ. CDR3 DNA sequence: TGCGCCAGCAGGAGGGGGAACACTGAAGCTTTCTTT. The encoded protein is CASRRGNTEAFF.

This chain uses TRBV5-1 with TRBJ2-7; tentatively, D is TRBD1 (7 bases). This CDR3 has 14 amino acids. Deletions cut 5 bases from V and 3 bases from J, with 15 bases between. Germline lookup yields CDR1 SGHRS and CDR2 YFSETQ. The CDR3 DNA sequence: TGCGCCAGCAGGGATCGACAGGGAGGCTACGAGCAGTACTTC. As protein: CASRDRQGGYEQYF.

This rearrangement joins TRBV6-5 to TRBJ1-4, with D hard to call. The CDR3 contains 11 residues. Germline CDR1 MNHEY, CDR2 SVGAGI. Trimming stripped 7 bases from V and 5 bases from J, with 5 bases between. The CDR3 bases are TGTGCCAGCAAAAAGAATGAAAAACTGTTTTTT. Encoded protein: CASKKNEKLFF.

The chain uses TRBV2 and TRBJ1-2, with D perhaps matching TRBD1 (6 bases). V was clipped by 2 bases and J by 6 bases, with 13 bases between them. The germline V gene has CDR1 SNHLY and CDR2 FYNNEI. The CDR3 runs to 14 residues. The CDR3 sequence: CASSEPPGVDGYTF. In DNA form, the CDR3 reads TGTGCCAGCAGTGAACCCCCAGGGGTCGATGGCTACACCTTC.

V gene TRBV2 combines with J gene TRBJ1-1, with D possibly matching TRBD1 (6 bases). The V end was cut by 6 bases, the J end by 0 bases, with 14 bases between. The V gene's germline CDR1 is SNHLY and CDR2 FYNNEI. CDR3 length: 15 residues. The CDR3 bases are TGTGCCAGCAGCTTACAGGGTCACCTGAACACTGAAGCTTTCTTT. It yields the protein CASSLQGHLNTEAFF.

The CDR3 is CASSLRVGAGELFF. DNA of the CDR3: TGCGCCAGCAGCTTAAGGGTAGGGGCCGGGGAGCTGTTTTTT. The V gene is TRBV5-1, the J gene TRBJ2-2; D may be TRBD1 (5 bases). Germline values: CDR1 SGHRS, CDR2 YFSETQ. The ends were cut back, 2 bases at V and 6 bases at J, with 11 bases in the middle. The CDR3 runs to 14 residues. The full variable domain, rest sourced from reference TRBV5-1 and TRBJ2-2, is KAGVTQTPRYLIKTRGQQVTLSCSPISGHRSVSWYQQTPGQGLQFLFEYFSETQRNKGNFPGRFSGRQFSNSRSEMNVSTLELGDSALYLCASSLRVGAGELFFGEGSRLTVL.

The chain joins TRBV6-5 to TRBJ1-6, with D perhaps TRBD1 (6 bases). This CDR3 is built from 15 residues. V was clipped by 7 bases and J by 10 bases, with 20 bases between them. Germline V gene data show CDR1 as MNHEY and CDR2 as SVGAGI. The CDR3 is CASNPPALGGSPLHF. DNA of the CDR3: TGTGCCAGCAATCCGCCGGCGTTAGGGGGATCACCCCTCCACTTT.